The clone carrying this TCR beta chain was counted a few times. TCRdb re-analysed the RT-PCR reads in MiXCR, keeping a single row per CDR3 protein. The sample holds about 700,000 distinct CDR3 sequences, 12% to 15% seen once. The germline V gene has CDR1 ENHRY and CDR2 SYGVKD. The CDR3 is 13 residues long. V lost 11 bases, J lost 6 bases, and 12 bases stayed unmatched. The sequence came from a female donor in good health, serving as a healthy control. The gene calls are TRBV10-3 and TRBJ1-2; 7 nucleotides match TRBD1. The sample was memory CD4+ T cells from blood. Here the CDR3 DNA reads TGTGCCCACCAAGAGGGGGCCGGGAATGGCTACACCTTC. It encodes CAHQEGAGNGYTF.